These T cell receptor beta chains were read from a single sample in a study of blood T cell repertoires in COVID-19. Produced via immunoSEQ multiplex PCR; TCRdb's table is partial and in-frame only. The repertoire holds 110,000 to 150,000 clones, 85% to 90% seen once, with around 2.9% in the top ten. Sequenced: peripheral blood. The receptors were sampled from a woman in her fifties or sixties with active COVID-19. Each CDR3 is given with its conserved first and last residue. D genes are given only for firm matches. Where a row states a size, it is once, few, many or the class of an expanded clone; other rows omit it.

j_call clone_size v_call d_call cdr3_aa cdr3_nt
TRBJ1-2 - TRBV28 TRBD1 CASSSGQGVYGYTF TGTGCCAGCAGTTCGGGACAGGGAGTATACGGCTACACCTTC
TRBJ1-4 - TRBV7-2 - CASSLAGGFSEKLFF TGTGCCAGCAGCTTAGCTGGGGGGTTTAGTGAAAAACTGTTTTTT
TRBJ2-5 - TRBV19 TRBD1 CASSTTRTGGTETQYF TGTGCCAGTAGTACCACCAGGACAGGGGGCACGGAGACCCAGTACTTC
TRBJ2-1 - TRBV28 TRBD2 CAAGGSYNEQFF TGTGCCGCGGGCGGGAGTTACAATGAGCAGTTCTTC
TRBJ2-1 - TRBV3-1/TRBV3-2 TRBD2 CASSQGASGRALNEQFF TGTGCCAGCAGCCAAGGGGCTAGCGGGAGGGCCCTCAATGAGCAGTTCTTC
TRBJ2-1 - TRBV7-2 TRBD2 CASSPFGTSAYNEQFF TGTGCCAGCAGCCCCTTCGGTACTAGCGCTTACAATGAGCAGTTCTTC
TRBJ2-3 - TRBV4-2 - CASSQDEATDTQYF TGTGCCAGCAGCCAAGATGAGGCCACAGATACGCAGTATTTT
TRBJ2-5 - TRBV6-5 - CASSPSSLGETQYF TGTGCCAGCAGCCCCAGTAGCTTGGGAGAGACCCAGTACTTC
TRBJ1-5 - TRBV10-3 TRBD1 CAISGTGGREPQHF TGTGCCATCAGTGGGACAGGGGGCAGGGAGCCCCAGCATTTT
TRBJ1-4 - TRBV6-5 - CASSYDSFNEKLFF TGTGCCAGCAGTTACGACAGCTTTAATGAAAAACTGTTTTTT
TRBJ2-1 once TRBV18 TRBD2 CASSPWGGSGNEQFF TGTGCCAGCTCACCATGGGGCGGGAGTGGAAATGAGCAGTTCTTC
TRBJ2-7 - TRBV25-1 TRBD2 CASSEGRTSEHYEQYF TGTGCCAGCAGTGAAGGACGGACTAGCGAGCACTACGAGCAGTACTTC
TRBJ2-7 - TRBV7-9 TRBD1 CASSSTATGSTYEQYF TGTGCCAGCAGCTCAACGGCGACAGGGTCTACCTACGAGCAGTACTTC
TRBJ2-3 - TRBV2 - CASQGTDTQYF TGTGCCAGCCAGGGCACAGATACGCAGTATTTT
TRBJ2-7 - TRBV28 - CASSQGHSYEQYF TGTGCCAGCAGCCAGGGACACTCCTACGAGCAGTACTTC
TRBJ2-7 - TRBV29-1 TRBD2 CSVGTGTSSYEQYF TGCAGCGTAGGCACCGGGACTAGTTCCTACGAGCAGTACTTC
TRBJ1-4 - TRBV3-1/TRBV3-2 TRBD1 CASSRTGGSEKLFF TGTGCCAGCAGTCGAACAGGGGGTAGTGAAAAACTGTTTTTT
TRBJ2-7 - TRBV7-2 TRBD2 CASSLEVLTSGYEQYF TGTGCCAGCAGCTTAGAGGTTTTGACTAGCGGGTACGAGCAGTACTTC
TRBJ2-7 once TRBV24-1 - CATSDLPLTTTYEQYF TGTGCCACCAGTGATTTGCCTCTTACGACTACCTACGAGCAGTACTTC
TRBJ2-7 - TRBV27 TRBD2 CASSLAAGWYEQYF TGTGCCAGCAGCCTAGCGGCGGGGTGGTACGAGCAGTACTTC
TRBJ1-5 - TRBV15 - CATSRDPGQPQHF TGTGCCACCAGCAGAGATCCAGGTCAGCCCCAGCATTTT
TRBJ1-4 few TRBV7-9 - CASSLGWVADEKLFF TGTGCCAGCAGCTTAGGCTGGGTAGCGGATGAAAAACTGTTTTTT
TRBJ2-3 - TRBV6-2/TRBV6-3 - CASSYRSSTDTQYF TGTGCCAGCAGTTATCGGAGCTCCACAGATACGCAGTATTTT
TRBJ2-7 - TRBV27 - CASAKGAYEQYF TGTGCCAGCGCAAAAGGAGCCTACGAGCAGTACTTC
TRBJ2-5 - TRBV7-2 - CASSVGAGAETQYF TGTGCCAGCAGCGTTGGAGCAGGGGCAGAGACCCAGTACTTC
TRBJ2-2 - TRBV6-2/TRBV6-3 - CASSRWGTVNGELFF TGTGCCAGCAGTCGTTGGGGCACTGTGAACGGGGAGCTGTTTTTT
TRBJ2-1 - TRBV25-1 TRBD2 CASSGREGTYEQFF TGTGCCAGCAGTGGCCGGGAGGGCACGTATGAGCAGTTCTTC
TRBJ2-1 - TRBV5-1 TRBD2 CASSLLAGRDEQFF TGCGCCAGCAGCTTGCTAGCGGGAAGGGATGAGCAGTTCTTC
TRBJ2-7 - TRBV7-3 TRBD2 CASSYPSGRDGHEQYF TGTGCCAGCAGCTACCCTAGCGGGAGAGACGGCCACGAGCAGTACTTC
TRBJ1-4 - TRBV30 - CAWKRATNEKLFF TGTGCCTGGAAGAGGGCTACTAATGAAAAACTGTTTTTT
TRBJ2-7 once TRBV6-5 - CASSYGPESTYEQYF TGTGCCAGCAGTTACGGGCCAGAGAGTACCTACGAGCAGTACTTC
TRBJ1-6 - TRBV28 - CASSVGWRDSPLHF TGTGCCAGCAGTGTAGGGTGGAGGGATTCACCCCTCCACTTT
TRBJ2-7 - TRBV7-2 - CASSLLAYEQYF TGTGCCAGCAGCTTATTAGCATACGAGCAGTACTTC
TRBJ1-1 few TRBV28 TRBD1 CASRRDRVTEAFF TGTGCCAGCAGACGCGACAGGGTCACTGAAGCTTTCTTT
TRBJ2-2 once TRBV9 - CASSAGGGATGELFF TGTGCCAGCAGCGCCGGCGGAGGTGCGACCGGGGAGCTGTTTTTT
TRBJ2-2 - TRBV4-1 - CASSRVNTGELFF TGCGCCAGCAGCAGAGTAAACACCGGGGAGCTGTTTTTT
TRBJ2-1 - TRBV14 TRBD2 CASSFIAGGSGEQFF TGTGCCAGCAGCTTCATAGCGGGAGGGAGCGGTGAGCAGTTCTTC
TRBJ1-1 once TRBV6-5 - CASTKMVGLNTEAFF TGTGCCAGCACCAAGATGGTCGGTTTGAACACTGAAGCTTTCTTT
TRBJ1-1 - TRBV6-5 - CASSYSYSQIRAFF TGTGCCAGCAGTTACTCGTACTCACAGATCCGAGCTTTCTTT
TRBJ2-3 once TRBV19 - CASSKSGSLTADTQYF TGTGCCAGTAGTAAATCAGGGTCTCTAACCGCAGATACGCAGTATTTT
TRBJ1-3 - TRBV19 - CASSRGTESGNTIYF TGTGCCAGTAGTAGAGGGACTGAATCTGGAAACACCATATATTTT
TRBJ2-1 - TRBV5-4 TRBD2 CASSLGALAGGLNEQFF TGTGCCAGCAGCTTGGGCGCCCTAGCGGGAGGCCTCAATGAGCAGTTCTTC
TRBJ2-7 - TRBV11-2 TRBD2 CASSARLAGGPEEQYF TGTGCCAGCAGCGCGCGACTAGCGGGAGGGCCCGAAGAGCAGTACTTC
TRBJ1-2 - TRBV28 - CASSFTGITNYGYTF TGTGCCAGCAGTTTTACCGGGATTACTAACTATGGCTACACCTTC
TRBJ1-6 - TRBV21-1 - CASTGGLGDNSPLHF TGTGCCAGCACGGGGGGGCTGGGGGATAATTCACCCCTCCACTTT
TRBJ1-1 - TRBV6-1 TRBD1 CASSERQGTEAFF TGTGCCAGCAGTGAAAGACAGGGCACTGAAGCTTTCTTT
TRBJ1-1 - TRBV30 - CAYSRVNTEAFF TGTGCCTACTCACGGGTAAACACTGAAGCTTTCTTT
TRBJ1-1 - TRBV2 TRBD1 CASPTGDPQKAFF TGTGCCAGCCCCACAGGGGACCCTCAAAAAGCTTTCTTT
TRBJ1-2 - TRBV18 - CASSWTNYGYTF TGTGCCAGCTCTTGGACAAACTATGGCTACACCTTC
TRBJ2-7 - TRBV5-6 TRBD2 CASSLKFGTSGYEQYF TGTGCCAGCAGCTTGAAGTTTGGTACTAGCGGCTACGAGCAGTACTTC
TRBJ2-6 once TRBV7-8 - CASSLLSGSRSNVLTF TGTGCCAGCAGCTTACTATCCGGGTCCCGGAGCAACGTCCTGACTTTC
TRBJ2-1 - TRBV15 TRBD1 CATSRRTGTGVREQFF TGTGCCACCAGCAGGCGAACCGGGACAGGGGTTCGTGAGCAGTTCTTC
TRBJ2-4 - TRBV5-6 - CASSLEQVKNIQYF TGTGCCAGCAGCTTGGAACAGGTCAAAAACATTCAGTACTTC
TRBJ2-2 - TRBV29-1 - CSVGPHPTEGNTGELFF TGCAGCGTTGGGCCTCACCCGACCGAGGGGAACACCGGGGAGCTGTTTTTT
TRBJ2-2 - TRBV10-2 TRBD2 CASRHPGTSGRLNTGELFF TGCGCCAGCAGGCACCCCGGGACTAGCGGGAGACTGAACACCGGGGAGCTGTTTTTT